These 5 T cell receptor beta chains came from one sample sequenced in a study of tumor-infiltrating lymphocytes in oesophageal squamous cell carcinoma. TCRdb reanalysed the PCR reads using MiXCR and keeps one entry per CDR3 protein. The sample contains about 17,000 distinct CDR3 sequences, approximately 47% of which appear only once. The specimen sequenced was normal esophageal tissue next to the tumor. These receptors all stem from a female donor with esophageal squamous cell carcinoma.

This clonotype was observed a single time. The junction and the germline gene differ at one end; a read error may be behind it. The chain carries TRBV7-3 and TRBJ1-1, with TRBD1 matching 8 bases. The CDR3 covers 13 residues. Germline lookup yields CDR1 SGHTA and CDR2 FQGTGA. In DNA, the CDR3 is TGTGCCAGCAGCTTAACGACAGGGGTTCAGCGCGACTTT. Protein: CASSLTTGVQRDF.

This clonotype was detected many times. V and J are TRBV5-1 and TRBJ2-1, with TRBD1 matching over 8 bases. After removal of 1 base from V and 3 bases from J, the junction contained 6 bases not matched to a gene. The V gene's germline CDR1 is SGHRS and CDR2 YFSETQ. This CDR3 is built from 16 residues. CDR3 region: CASSLRAGGNYNEQFF. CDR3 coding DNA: TGCGCCAGCAGCTTGAGGGCAGGGGGCAACTACAATGAGCAGTTCTTC.

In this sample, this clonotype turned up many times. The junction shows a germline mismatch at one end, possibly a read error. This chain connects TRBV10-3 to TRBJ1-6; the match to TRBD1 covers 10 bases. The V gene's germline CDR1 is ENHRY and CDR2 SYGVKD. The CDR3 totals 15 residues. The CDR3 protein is CAISAGTGDNSPLHF. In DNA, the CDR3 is TGTGCCATCAGTGCCGGGACAGGGGATAATTCACCCCTCCACTTC.

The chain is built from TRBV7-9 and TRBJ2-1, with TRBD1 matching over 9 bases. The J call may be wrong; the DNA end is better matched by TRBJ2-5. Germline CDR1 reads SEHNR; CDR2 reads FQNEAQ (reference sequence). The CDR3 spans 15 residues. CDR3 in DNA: TGTGCCAGCAGCTTAAAGGGACAGGGCCGGGAGACCCAGTACTTC. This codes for CASSLKGQGRETQYF.

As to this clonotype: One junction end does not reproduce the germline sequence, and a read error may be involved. In DNA form, the CDR3 reads TGTGCCAGCAGTGACGGGTACCCGAACTCTGAAGCTTTCTTT. Translation gives CASSDGYPNSEAFF. The gene calls are TRBV6-4 and TRBJ1-1; D is unclear. CDR3 length: 14 amino acids. The germline V gene has CDR1 MRHNA and CDR2 SNTAGT.